This TCR beta chain was documented in a study of cytomegalovirus exposure and HLA in healthy donors. Study-wide context: A subsequent analysis stated that the 120 or so validation repertoires were run on the same platform as the roughly 670 first-cohort repertoires. Points from the study as a whole: According to reports, the classifier identified cytomegalovirus status with high specificity and sensitivity. TCR beta chains numbering more than 150 were designated cytomegalovirus-associated.

A note on this clone: The antigen is undetermined.

TCRdb's table, derived via immunoSEQ multiplex PCR, lists solely in-frame clones and lacks some. The repertoire includes tens of thousands of clones, roughly 96% of them detected once, and 0.78% sits in the top ten. The germline V gene has CDR1 SGHDT and CDR2 YYEEEE. The CDR3 consists of 18 residues. The germline V and J ends were trimmed by 4 bases and 4 bases, with 25 bases remaining between them. These donors were members of the 120-subject validation cohort, a group separate from the approximately 620-subject first cohort. The clonotype originates from a man aged 18 to 30 in good health and CMV-seronegative. Input material: PBMCs. The rearrangement links TRBV5-6 to TRBJ2-3; D is possibly TRBD2 (6 bases). The CDR3 nucleotides are TGTGCCAGCAGCCCATCTGGCGCGGGGCATTTGGGATCAGATACGCAGTATTTT. Translation: CASSPSGAGHLGSDTQYF.